This T cell receptor (beta chain) was captured by sequencing in a study of blood T cell repertoires in COVID-19. Overall study context: COVID-19 samples collected from the United States, Italy and Spain covered acute and convalescent phases. PBMCs, B-cell-depleted T cells, or T cells provided the cDNA or gDNA that made up the material.

The CDR3 spans 12 residues. Deletions cut 2 bases from V and 7 bases from J, with 8 bases between. CDR1 and CDR2 (germline): SGHNT, YENEEA. As originally analysed: Quantification of nucleated cells was approximated via reference gene primer amplification. Sequenced by immunoSEQ multiplex PCR; TCRdb stores in-frame clones only, minus some. The V and J calls and clone size were taken over from that table, and D and trimming were inferred from the DNA. The sample lists around 99,000 clones, approximately 90% occurring once. This chain joins TRBV11-3 and TRBJ1-1; D unclear. The sequencing sample was made of peripheral blood. The TCR sequence derives from a man aged 50-59 years with acute or convalescent COVID-19. CDR3 DNA sequence: TGTGCCAGCAGCTTACGGTTGAGTGAAGCTTTCTTT. It encodes CASSLRLSEAFF.